These 20 T cell receptor beta chains were sequenced from one sample in a study of high-grade serous ovarian cancer treatment subgroups. Tumor tissue was taken before any definitive surgery or chemotherapy was given. Sequencing was performed with immunoSEQ multiplex PCR; in TCRdb, only in-frame clones are kept and a portion is missing. The profile shows about 15,000 clones, around 73% of them singletons. Sequencing was performed on tumor tissue. The source of these receptors is a human donor with high-grade serous ovarian cancer.

V usage is TRBV6-1 and J usage is TRBJ1-5, with 10 bases that match TRBD1. This CDR3 is built from 13 residues. Trimming at V came to 6 bases and at J to 7 bases, leaving 3 bases not matched to a gene. Germline V gives CDR1 MNHNS, CDR2 SASEGT. CDR3 sequence: CASSGTGDQPQHF. CDR3 nucleotides: TGTGCCAGCAGCGGGACAGGGGACCAGCCCCAGCATTTT.

The genes are TRBV29-1 and TRBJ2-7; a possible D gene is TRBD1 (6 bases). V was trimmed by 6 bases and J by 2 bases, leaving 11 bases between them. The CDR3 contains 12 residues. The V gene's germline CDR1 is SQVTM and CDR2 ANQGSEA. CDR3 sequence reads: CSVGAGTYEQYF. CDR3 DNA: TGCAGCGTGGGGGCAGGTACCTACGAGCAGTACTTC.

The J gene is TRBJ2-4, the V gene TRBV4-3, with a possible D match to TRBD1 (6 bases). Germline values: CDR1 LGHNA, CDR2 YSLEER. This CDR3 is built from 15 residues. The V end was cut by 6 bases, the J end by 3 bases, with 15 bases between. CDR3 DNA: TGCGCCAGCAGTCCTGACAGGTCTGTCAAAAACATTCAGTACTTC. Translation gives CASSPDRSVKNIQYF.

V is TRBV2 and J is TRBJ2-1, with D uncertain. Trimming took off 6 bases at V and 1 base at J, with 10 bases between the two ends. The CDR3 runs 14 residues. Per germline, CDR1 SNHLY and CDR2 FYNNEI. The CDR3 DNA reads TGTGCCAGCAGCCAATTCGGGTCCTACAATGAGCAGTTCTTC. Translation gives CASSQFGSYNEQFF.

The V gene is TRBV18, the J gene TRBJ2-1, with D perhaps assigned TRBD1 or TRBD2 (5 bases each). This CDR3 contains 17 residues. Germline-derived CDR1 and CDR2 are KGHSH and LQKENI. Trimming left V 3 bases short and J 1 base short, with 16 bases between. CDR3 bases: TGTGCCAGCTCACCGGGGACGGGGACCCTATCCTACAATGAGCAGTTCTTC. This translates into CASSPGTGTLSYNEQFF.

V and J are TRBV5-6 and TRBJ2-4; 8 positions agree with TRBD2. Germline lookup yields CDR1 SGHDT and CDR2 YYEEEE. With V trimmed by 2 bases and J by 2 bases, 6 bases remained unmatched. This CDR3 has 16 amino acids. For the CDR3, the DNA is TGTGCCAGCAGCTTACTAGCGGACGGGCCCAAAAACATTCAGTACTTC. Amino acids: CASSLLADGPKNIQYF.

Here the CDR3 reads CSARLAGEQYF. CDR3 in DNA: TGCAGTGCCAGACTAGCCGGGGAGCAGTACTTC. This chain connects TRBV20-1 to TRBJ2-7; 7 bases fit TRBD2. The CDR3 spans 11 residues. In germline, CDR1 is DFQATT, CDR2 SNEGSKA (reference sequence). The trim removed 6 bases at V and 7 bases at J, leaving 6 bases unmatched.

V is TRBV10-2 and J is TRBJ1-6; possibly TRBD1 for D (6 bases). V dropped 4 bases and J dropped 10 bases, with 26 bases sitting between them. CDR3 length equals 18 residues. Germline V lookup: CDR1 WSHSY, CDR2 SAAADI. The chain's CDR3 is CASSGALRRGGEGSPLHF. The CDR3, as DNA: TGCGCCAGCAGTGGGGCCCTTCGGAGGGGGGGCGAAGGATCACCCCTCCACTTT.

The chain is built from TRBV4-2 and TRBJ1-5; D is unclear. V dropped 0 bases and J dropped 5 bases, with 11 bases sitting between them. The germline V gene encodes CDR1 LGHNA and CDR2 YNFKEQ. This CDR3 comprises 15 residues. The CDR3 DNA is TGTGCCAGCAGCCAAGATAGTGGCGGAGATCAGCCCCAGCATTTT. It specifies CASSQDSGGDQPQHF.

The J gene is TRBJ2-1, the V gene TRBV19; D unresolved. This CDR3 region has 10 residues. Germline CDR1 and CDR2: LNHDA and SQIVND (reference sequence). Deletions cut 6 bases from V and 7 bases from J, with 4 bases between. The CDR3 nucleotides read TGTGCCAGTAGGGAGAATGAGCAGTTCTTC. Protein sequence: CASRENEQFF.

This rearrangement joins TRBV11-1 to TRBJ2-7, with no clear D. In germline, CDR1 is SGHAT, CDR2 FQDESV (reference sequence). This CDR3 region has 15 residues. V was shortened by 3 bases and J by 3 bases, with 15 bases between the two germline ends. The CDR3 spells CASSLGSGEDYEQYF. Written as DNA, the CDR3 is TGTGCCAGCAGCTTGGGAAGTGGAGAGGACTACGAGCAGTACTTC.

The chain is built from TRBV6-5 and TRBJ2-3, with 10 bases that match TRBD2. Trimming cost V 2 bases and J 4 bases; bases outside gene matches: 3. Germline CDR1 MNHEY, CDR2 SVGAGI. The CDR3 runs to 15 residues. As DNA, the CDR3 is TGTGCCAGCAGTTACGCTAGCGGGGGACCAGATACGCAGTATTTT. Its protein is CASSYASGGPDTQYF.

Turning to this clone: The junction differs from germline at one of its ends, possibly a read error. V and J are TRBV9 and TRBJ2-6; D might be TRBD1 (5 bases). There are 15 residues in the CDR3. Germline CDR1 reads SGDLS; CDR2 reads YYNGEE. CDR3 protein: CASTESISGANVPTF. The CDR3, as DNA: TGTGCCAGCACCGAATCGATCTCTGGGGCCAACGTCCCGACTTTC. The full variable domain, completed using reference TRBV9 and TRBJ2-6, is DSGVTQTPKHLITATGQRVTLRCSPRSGDLSVYWYQQSLDQGLQFLIQYYNGEERAKGNILERFSAQQFPDLHSELNLSSLELGDSALYFCASTESISGANVPTFGAGSRLTVL.

V is TRBV5-6 and J is TRBJ2-7; 10 nucleotides agree with TRBD1. Germline V gene lookup returns CDR1 SGHDT and CDR2 YYEEEE. The CDR3 runs to 15 residues. V lost 4 bases to trimming and J lost 4 bases; unmatched junction nucleotides: 8. CDR3 nucleotides: TGTGCCAGCAGCGAGACAGGGGGCAGTGTGTACGAGCAGTACTTC. Its translation: CASSETGGSVYEQYF.

The rearrangement links TRBV27 to TRBJ1-5, with D unresolved. The CDR3 is made up of 13 amino acids. Trimming removed 2 bases from V and 3 bases from J, with 5 bases in between. Germline values: CDR1 MNHEY, CDR2 SMNVEV (reference sequence). Here the CDR3 DNA reads TGTGCCAGCAGTTTAGTGATCAATCAGCCCCAGCATTTT. It translates to CASSLVINQPQHF.

With respect to this clone: The same CDR3 is also encoded by other DNA sequences in this sample. This chain joins TRBV7-3 and TRBJ2-6, with 8 bases that match TRBD1. The CDR3 is 17 amino acids. The J segment lost 4 bases and the V segment lost 4 bases, leaving 9 bases of the junction unmatched. The germline V gene encodes CDR1 SGHTA and CDR2 FQGTGA. Written as DNA, the CDR3 is TGTGCCAGCAGCTCGAAAGGACAGGGACCCGGGGCCAACGTCCTGACTTTC. This encodes CASSSKGQGPGANVLTF.

The chain employs TRBV18 and TRBJ1-4, with TRBD1 matching over 12 bases. The V gene's germline CDR1 is KGHSH and CDR2 LQKENI. CDR3 length: 21 amino acids. Trimming at V came to 5 bases and at J to 3 bases, leaving 19 bases not matched to a gene. In nucleotides, the CDR3 is TGTGCCAGCTCAGCCCAACGTCCCGGGACAGGGGGCCGGGAAGCTAATGAAAAACTGTTTTTT. It specifies CASSAQRPGTGGREANEKLFF.

The V gene is TRBV11-1, the J gene TRBJ2-7; TRBD1 matches at 9 bases. The CDR3 spans 14 residues. The germline gives CDR1 SGHAT, CDR2 FQDESV (reference sequence). V shed 5 bases and J 5 bases; nucleotides not matched to a gene: 7. The CDR3 DNA is TGTGCCAGCAGCCACTCGGGACAGGGAGACGAGCAGTACTTC. Translation gives CASSHSGQGDEQYF.

This clone showed up just once. The CDR3 loop is CASSLHSLADGYTF. The CDR3 coding sequence is TGTGCCAGCAGTTTGCACAGCCTAGCTGATGGCTACACCTTC. J is TRBJ1-2 and V is TRBV27, with D uncertain. The CDR3 loop spans 14 amino acids. The V gene's germline CDR1 is MNHEY and CDR2 SMNVEV (reference sequence). V lost 3 bases to trimming and J lost 6 bases, with 14 bases between them.

This rearrangement joins TRBV5-4 to TRBJ2-5; D is possibly TRBD2 (5 bases). The CDR3 has 11 amino acids. V was pared by 3 bases and J by 7 bases, with 7 bases between. Per the germline V gene, CDR1 is SGHNT and CDR2 is YYREEE (reference sequence). CDR3 bases: TGTGCCAGCAGCTCCGGAGGGACCCAGTACTTC. This gives the protein CASSSGGTQYF.